The clone carrying this TCR beta chain was detected only a few times. What it recognizes is unknown. This sample stems from a study of response to subunit inactivated influenza vaccine. TCRdb re-called the RT-PCR reads through MiXCR, storing one row per CDR3 protein. The repertoire holds approximately 490,000 distinct CDR3 sequences, with approximately 7.7% as singletons. Study observations and caveats: Seasonal influenza vaccination, on each occasion, was suggested by the authors to recruit few new T cells.

This CDR3 region has 15 residues. After removal of 5 bases from V and 7 bases from J, the junction contained 9 bases not matched to a gene. The chain has TRBV6-7 and TRBJ2-3; 10 bases line up with TRBD1. TRBV6-7 is an open reading frame whose function is uncertain. The source of this sequence is a man between 50 and 69 years old who received an inactivated influenza vaccine. The specimen comprised PBMCs from blood, sampled around 25 months after vaccination. This CDR3 is CASSAGTGAPNTQYF. In nucleotides, the CDR3 is TGTGCCAGCAGTGCTGGGACAGGGGCCCCTAATACGCAGTATTTT.